The source of this T cell receptor beta chain is a study of blood T cell repertoires in COVID-19. Study background: Samples of COVID-19 (acute and convalescent) were obtained from the United States, Italy and Spain. Sources were T cells, B-cell-depleted T cells, or PBMCs; the material itself was cDNA or gDNA.

Per the original data handling: It was from reference gene primer amplification that nucleated cell counts were estimated. Repertoires were generated with immunoSEQ multiplex PCR, while TCRdb's copy carries only in-frame clones and drops some. D and trimming were read from the DNA, whereas the V and J calls and clone size are those reported in that table. The sample includes 140,000 to 150,000 clones, 80% of them seen just once. The clonotype comes from a man aged 55 to 70 with active or convalescent COVID-19. The material sequenced was peripheral blood.

The CDR3 DNA is TGTGCCAGAAGCTTTACTGGACTAGCGGGAGCCTCCTACGAGCAGTACTTC. Amino acid sequence: CARSFTGLAGASYEQYF. J is TRBJ2-7 and V is TRBV5-3; 13 nucleotides align to TRBD2. TRBV5-3 is given ORF status, its function remaining uncertain. V trimming: 2 bases; J trimming: 0 bases; junction bases outside the gene matches: 5. The CDR3 covers 17 residues.